Each of the 5 T cell receptor beta chains below was sequenced from the same sample in a study of human T cells and chemical hapten exposure. TCRdb re-called the 5' RACE reads with MiXCR, one entry per CDR3 protein. The repertoire holds under 100,000 distinct CDR3 sequences, with around a sixth as singletons. Extraction of total RNA was performed on unfractionated whole blood. Receptor source: a female donor in good health.

This clonotype has a handful of counts. This chain links TRBV19 with TRBJ1-5; unclear D gene. Trimming shortened V by 0 bases and J by 9 bases, and 6 bases separated the two germline ends. The CDR3 sequence is 12 residues long. Per germline, CDR1 LNHDA and CDR2 SQIVND (reference sequence). CDR3 in DNA: TGTGCCAGTAGTATAGAAGGACCGCCCCAGCATTTT. Translation: CASSIEGPPQHF.

This clonotype was seen more than once but under ten times. The chain uses TRBV5-1 and TRBJ1-6; 9 bases align to TRBD1. The CDR3 loop spans 16 amino acids. Per germline, CDR1 SGHRS and CDR2 YFSETQ. The V segment lost 4 bases and the J segment 7 bases; nucleotides outside the gene matches: 9. Here the CDR3 DNA reads TGCGCCAGCAGCGCAAATCCGGGACAGGGAAATTCACCCCTCCACTTT. Translation gives CASSANPGQGNSPLHF.

This clonotype was counted only a few times. The genes are TRBV27 and TRBJ1-4; D not resolved. The germline V and J ends were trimmed by 4 bases and 7 bases, with 10 bases remaining between them. Per germline, CDR1 MNHEY and CDR2 SMNVEV (reference sequence). This CDR3 comprises 13 residues. The CDR3 sequence: CASSSGRAEKLFF. The CDR3 coding sequence is TGTGCCAGCAGTTCCGGCCGAGCTGAAAAACTGTTTTTT.

The chain combines TRBV19 with TRBJ2-7; D tentatively fits TRBD1 or TRBD2 (5 bases each). V gave up 3 bases and J gave up 5 bases, with 11 bases separating them. Germline CDR1 LNHDA, CDR2 SQIVND (reference sequence). The CDR3 is 13 amino acids. CDR3 sequence (DNA): TGTGCCAGTAGTATCGGACGGGACCACGAGCAGTACTTC. Translating gives CASSIGRDHEQYF.

CDR3 amino acids: CASSLGGSSRDTQYF. The CDR3 DNA reads TGTGCCAGCAGTTTAGGAGGCAGTAGTCGAGATACGCAGTATTTT. The chain combines TRBV12-3 or TRBV12-4 with TRBJ2-3, with D unclear. The CDR3 loop spans 15 amino acids. The V end was cut by 1 base, the J end by 5 bases, with 13 bases between.